The rows below give T cell receptor beta chains drawn from one sample of a study of blood T cell repertoires in COVID-19. This table comes from immunoSEQ multiplex PCR, and its TCRdb copy is limited to in-frame clones, with some not included. Of 200,000 to 250,000 clones listed, approximately 84% are singletons. The specimen sequenced was peripheral blood. The receptors stem from a woman aged 80 or older with COVID-19, enrolled during active disease. CDR3s include the opening cysteine and the closing phenylalanine or tryptophan. A D gene is named only where the DNA matches it firmly. Only some rows state a clone size, as once, few, many or a class for expanded clones.

abundance: -
d_gene: -
j_gene: TRBJ1-1
v_gene: TRBV12-3/TRBV12-4
CDR3nt: TGTGCCAGCAGTTTCTTGACTGAAGCTTTCTTT
CDR3aa: CASSFLTEAFF

abundance: -
d_gene: -
j_gene: TRBJ2-1
v_gene: TRBV6-2/TRBV6-3
CDR3nt: TGTGCCAGCAGTACCGGAGGGCCCTACAATGAGCAGTTCTTC
CDR3aa: CASSTGGPYNEQFF

abundance: few
d_gene: -
j_gene: TRBJ2-7
v_gene: TRBV20-1
CDR3nt: TGCAGTGCTAGTACCGGTTTCTCCTACGAGCAGTACTTC
CDR3aa: CSASTGFSYEQYF

abundance: few
d_gene: -
j_gene: TRBJ1-4
v_gene: TRBV5-4
CDR3nt: TGTGCCAGCAGCCCGGTCGCCGGCAGGGCTAATGAAAAACTGTTTTTT
CDR3aa: CASSPVAGRANEKLFF

abundance: -
d_gene: -
j_gene: TRBJ2-3
v_gene: TRBV3-1/TRBV3-2
CDR3nt: TGTGCCAGCAGCCAAGGGCTTCCCACAGATACGCAGTATTTT
CDR3aa: CASSQGLPTDTQYF

abundance: -
d_gene: -
j_gene: TRBJ2-1
v_gene: TRBV3-1/TRBV3-2
CDR3nt: TGTGCCAGCAGCCGATTAGATTTGCATGAGCAGTTCTTC
CDR3aa: CASSRLDLHEQFF

abundance: -
d_gene: TRBD2
j_gene: TRBJ2-5
v_gene: TRBV3-1/TRBV3-2
CDR3nt: TGTGCCAGCAGCCCCCTGAGAGGGAGGGCAGCGACCCAGTACTTC
CDR3aa: CASSPLRGRAATQYF

abundance: few
d_gene: -
j_gene: TRBJ2-1
v_gene: TRBV9
CDR3nt: TGTGCCAGCAGCGTAGTAGACTCAAGCTCCTACAATGAGCAGTTCTTC
CDR3aa: CASSVVDSSSYNEQFF

abundance: -
d_gene: TRBD2
j_gene: TRBJ2-1
v_gene: TRBV27
CDR3nt: TGTGCCAGCAGTCCGAGAGGGACTAGCGGGAGCCATGAGCAGTTCTTC
CDR3aa: CASSPRGTSGSHEQFF

abundance: -
d_gene: TRBD1
j_gene: TRBJ1-2
v_gene: TRBV5-1
CDR3nt: TGCGCCAGCAGCTGGGACAGTCTCTATGGCTACACCTTC
CDR3aa: CASSWDSLYGYTF

abundance: -
d_gene: TRBD1
j_gene: TRBJ2-3
v_gene: TRBV12-5
CDR3nt: TGTGCTAGTGGTCCTCTAGGGACAGGGGTCGCTTACTCGACAGATACGCAGTATTTT
CDR3aa: CASGPLGTGVAYSTDTQYF

abundance: -
d_gene: TRBD2
j_gene: TRBJ2-3
v_gene: TRBV7-3
CDR3nt: TGTGCCAGCAGCTTAATGGTCAGCGGGGGGCGCACAGATACGCAGTATTTT
CDR3aa: CASSLMVSGGRTDTQYF

abundance: -
d_gene: TRBD1
j_gene: TRBJ2-3
v_gene: TRBV5-1
CDR3nt: TGCGCCAGCAGCTTGCAGGGACAGGGGCTAATGTTAACAGATACGCAGTATTTT
CDR3aa: CASSLQGQGLMLTDTQYF

abundance: -
d_gene: TRBD2
j_gene: TRBJ2-7
v_gene: TRBV7-9
CDR3nt: TGTGCCAGCAGCTTCTCCAGCGGGGGGGTCTACGAGCAGTACTTC
CDR3aa: CASSFSSGGVYEQYF

abundance: once
d_gene: TRBD1
j_gene: TRBJ1-4
v_gene: TRBV5-4
CDR3nt: TGTGCCAGCAGCCAGAGTACAGGGGCTAATGAAAAACTGTTTTTT
CDR3aa: CASSQSTGANEKLFF

abundance: few
d_gene: -
j_gene: TRBJ2-2
v_gene: TRBV28
CDR3nt: TGTGCCAGCAGGTTTACGGGAGATGTAAGACCCGGGGAGCTGTTTTTT
CDR3aa: CASRFTGDVRPGELFF

abundance: -
d_gene: -
j_gene: TRBJ1-2
v_gene: TRBV19
CDR3nt: TGTGCCAGTAGCCAGGGGAGTTACTATGGCTACACCTTC
CDR3aa: CASSQGSYYGYTF

abundance: -
d_gene: -
j_gene: TRBJ2-1
v_gene: TRBV29-1
CDR3nt: TGCAGCGCTTCAGGTGACCCTCGCTCCTACAATGAGCAGTTCTTC
CDR3aa: CSASGDPRSYNEQFF

abundance: -
d_gene: -
j_gene: TRBJ1-4
v_gene: TRBV7-2
CDR3nt: TGTGCCAGCAGCTCGGGTGGTCGAGGAACTAATGAAAAACTGTTTTTT
CDR3aa: CASSSGGRGTNEKLFF

abundance: -
d_gene: -
j_gene: TRBJ2-2
v_gene: TRBV7-3
CDR3nt: TGTGCCAGCAGCTTAACAAGAGACGGGGAGCTGTTTTTT
CDR3aa: CASSLTRDGELFF

abundance: -
d_gene: TRBD1
j_gene: TRBJ1-2
v_gene: TRBV5-1
CDR3nt: TGCGCCAGCAGCTTGGGTACAGGGGGCGGTGGCTACACCTTC
CDR3aa: CASSLGTGGGGYTF

abundance: few
d_gene: -
j_gene: TRBJ2-1
v_gene: TRBV5-4
CDR3nt: TGTGCCAGCAGCTTGCGGAAGGGGCCTGTGGATGAGCAGTTCTTC
CDR3aa: CASSLRKGPVDEQFF

abundance: -
d_gene: -
j_gene: TRBJ1-6
v_gene: TRBV5-5
CDR3nt: TGTGCCAGTAACCCAGAAGGCGGCGCCATTTTGAATTCACCCCTCCACTTT
CDR3aa: CASNPEGGAILNSPLHF

abundance: -
d_gene: -
j_gene: TRBJ1-1
v_gene: TRBV11-2
CDR3nt: TGTGCCAGCAGCTTAGGAGGGGGACTAACGGTTGAAGCTTTCTTT
CDR3aa: CASSLGGGLTVEAFF

abundance: -
d_gene: -
j_gene: TRBJ1-6
v_gene: TRBV18
CDR3nt: TGTGCCAGCTCACGCGACAGGAATGATAATTCACCCCTCCACTTT
CDR3aa: CASSRDRNDNSPLHF

abundance: -
d_gene: TRBD2
j_gene: TRBJ2-1
v_gene: TRBV2
CDR3nt: TGTGCCAGCAGTGCAAGCGGGAGAACCTACAATGAGCAGTTCTTC
CDR3aa: CASSASGRTYNEQFF

abundance: -
d_gene: -
j_gene: TRBJ1-5
v_gene: TRBV2
CDR3nt: TGTGCCAGCGGGCCGGACTCGAGGGATCAGCCCCAGCATTTT
CDR3aa: CASGPDSRDQPQHF

abundance: -
d_gene: TRBD1
j_gene: TRBJ2-1
v_gene: TRBV3-1/TRBV3-2
CDR3nt: TGTGCCAGCAGCCAATCAGGGGGTGAGCAGTTCTTC
CDR3aa: CASSQSGGEQFF

abundance: -
d_gene: TRBD2
j_gene: TRBJ2-1
v_gene: TRBV14
CDR3nt: TGTGCCAGCAGCCTCACTAGCGGGGGGTACAATGAGCAGTTCTTC
CDR3aa: CASSLTSGGYNEQFF

abundance: -
d_gene: -
j_gene: TRBJ2-7
v_gene: TRBV11-3
CDR3nt: TGTGCCAGCAGCTTTATATCGGAACGACAGGACAACCTGAATCCCTACGAGCAGTACTTC
CDR3aa: CASSFISERQDNLNPYEQYF

abundance: -
d_gene: -
j_gene: TRBJ1-1
v_gene: TRBV5-1
CDR3nt: TGCGCCAGCAGCTTGGCCAAGGGAGCCATGAACACTGAAGCTTTCTTT
CDR3aa: CASSLAKGAMNTEAFF

abundance: -
d_gene: -
j_gene: TRBJ2-3
v_gene: TRBV5-1
CDR3nt: TGCGCCAGCAGCGCACAGCGGAGCACAGATACGCAGTATTTT
CDR3aa: CASSAQRSTDTQYF

abundance: -
d_gene: TRBD1
j_gene: TRBJ1-5
v_gene: TRBV6-5
CDR3nt: TGTGCCAGCAGAAAGACAGGGGGTGGCAATCAGCCCCAGCATTTT
CDR3aa: CASRKTGGGNQPQHF

abundance: -
d_gene: -
j_gene: TRBJ1-2
v_gene: TRBV6-5
CDR3nt: TGTGCCAGCAGTTACTCCGAAAGGGAGCTTGGCTACACCTTC
CDR3aa: CASSYSERELGYTF

abundance: -
d_gene: TRBD1
j_gene: TRBJ1-6
v_gene: TRBV18
CDR3nt: TGTGCCAGCTCACCGCGGTATTTCGACAGGGGCATAGATTCACCCCTCCACTTT
CDR3aa: CASSPRYFDRGIDSPLHF

abundance: -
d_gene: -
j_gene: TRBJ1-1
v_gene: TRBV19
CDR3nt: TGTGCCAGTTTACCCACTGGGGGCGTCATGAACACTGAAGCTTTCTTT
CDR3aa: CASLPTGGVMNTEAFF

abundance: once
d_gene: -
j_gene: TRBJ1-6
v_gene: TRBV11-2
CDR3nt: TGTGCCAGCAGCTTTAACCTAGAGGGTTCACCCCTCCACTTT
CDR3aa: CASSFNLEGSPLHF

abundance: -
d_gene: -
j_gene: TRBJ2-1
v_gene: TRBV19
CDR3nt: TGTGCCAGTAGTATAACAACGCTGGGGCTCGGGGAGCAGTTCTTC
CDR3aa: CASSITTLGLGEQFF

abundance: -
d_gene: TRBD2
j_gene: TRBJ2-3
v_gene: TRBV7-8
CDR3nt: TGTGCCAGCAGCTTCCAGACTAGCGGGACTAGCACAGATACGCAGTATTTT
CDR3aa: CASSFQTSGTSTDTQYF

abundance: once
d_gene: -
j_gene: TRBJ2-1
v_gene: TRBV18
CDR3nt: TGTGCCAGCTCACCTCCCGGAAGAGGGGGCAATGAGCAGTTCTTC
CDR3aa: CASSPPGRGGNEQFF

abundance: -
d_gene: TRBD1
j_gene: TRBJ1-1
v_gene: TRBV5-1
CDR3nt: TGCGCCAGCAGCCTAAACAGGGGATTGACTGAAGCTTTCTTT
CDR3aa: CASSLNRGLTEAFF

abundance: -
d_gene: -
j_gene: TRBJ1-4
v_gene: TRBV5-1
CDR3nt: TGCGCCAGCAGCTTGGGACGGGCAACTAATGAAAAACTGTTTTTT
CDR3aa: CASSLGRATNEKLFF

abundance: -
d_gene: TRBD2
j_gene: TRBJ2-1
v_gene: TRBV5-4
CDR3nt: TGTGCCAGCAGCTTGGCCCTAGCGGGAGGTTCCTACAATGAGCAGTTCTTC
CDR3aa: CASSLALAGGSYNEQFF

abundance: -
d_gene: TRBD2
j_gene: TRBJ2-1
v_gene: TRBV14
CDR3nt: TGTGCCAGCAGCCAAGATCTCGGACTAGCGGGAGTTTGGCAGTTCTTC
CDR3aa: CASSQDLGLAGVWQFF

abundance: -
d_gene: TRBD1
j_gene: TRBJ1-1
v_gene: TRBV19
CDR3nt: TGTGCCAGTAGTTTCAGGGGGGTGAACACTGAAGCTTTCTTT
CDR3aa: CASSFRGVNTEAFF

abundance: -
d_gene: TRBD2
j_gene: TRBJ2-1
v_gene: TRBV7-6
CDR3nt: TGTGCCAGCAGCTTACAACTAGCGGGGGTACTTCGCTCCTACAATGAGCAGTTCTTC
CDR3aa: CASSLQLAGVLRSYNEQFF

abundance: -
d_gene: TRBD2
j_gene: TRBJ2-2
v_gene: TRBV5-1
CDR3nt: TGCGCCAGCAGTTCGCGGGAGGGCGGGGAGCTGTTTTTT
CDR3aa: CASSSREGGELFF

abundance: once
d_gene: TRBD1
j_gene: TRBJ2-7
v_gene: TRBV28
CDR3nt: TGTGCCAGCAGGTCGGGACAGGGTTTAGGGCAGTACTTC
CDR3aa: CASRSGQGLGQYF

abundance: -
d_gene: -
j_gene: TRBJ2-2
v_gene: TRBV12-5
CDR3nt: TGTGCTAGTGGCAGGGACACGAACACCGGGGAGCTGTTTTTT
CDR3aa: CASGRDTNTGELFF

abundance: -
d_gene: TRBD1
j_gene: TRBJ2-7
v_gene: TRBV27
CDR3nt: TGTGCCAGCAGTTTATTGGACAGGGGCTACGAGCAGTACTTC
CDR3aa: CASSLLDRGYEQYF

abundance: few
d_gene: TRBD1
j_gene: TRBJ1-2
v_gene: TRBV3-1/TRBV3-2
CDR3nt: TGTGCCAGCAGCCTCGGGACAGGGGGTGGCTACACCTTC
CDR3aa: CASSLGTGGGYTF

abundance: -
d_gene: TRBD2
j_gene: TRBJ2-5
v_gene: TRBV4-1
CDR3nt: TGCGCCAGCAGCCAAAGAACCCCCAGCCCAGCGGGAGGAATGGAGACCCAGTACTTC
CDR3aa: CASSQRTPSPAGGMETQYF